Following are 8 T cell receptor beta chains from one sample sequenced in a study of blood T cell repertoires in COVID-19. Clones were read by immunoSEQ multiplex PCR, and TCRdb kept only the in-frame ones, dropping some. Of 260,000 or so clones in the sample, 85% are singletons; the top ten hold 2% to 3%. The sequencing sample was made of PBMCs or T cells enriched from blood (not recorded which). Receptors were obtained from a woman aged 45-65 years who had recovered from COVID-19.

The V call is TRBV6-5, the J call TRBJ1-2; D may be TRBD1 (5 bases). This CDR3 has 14 residues. V lost 4 bases and J lost 3, with 12 bases in between. CDR1 and CDR2 from the germline V gene are MNHEY and SVGAGI. In DNA form, the CDR3 reads TGTGCCAGCAGTTCAGGCGGGGGAGACTATGGCTACACCTTC. Translated: CASSSGGGDYGYTF.

The gene calls are TRBV19 and TRBJ2-5, with D perhaps TRBD1 (6 bases). Per the germline V gene, CDR1 is LNHDA and CDR2 is SQIVND (reference sequence). CDR3 size: 14 residues. Deletions cut 4 bases from V and 1 base from J, with 10 bases between. For the CDR3, the DNA is TGTGCCAGTAGTACGCTACAGGGCCAAGAGACCCAGTACTTC. Its protein product is CASSTLQGQETQYF.

This clone turned up a few times. This chain links TRBV7-9 with TRBJ1-1, with D tentatively TRBD1 (5 bases). The V gene's germline CDR1 is SEHNR and CDR2 FQNEAQ (reference sequence). V shed 5 bases and J shed 1 base, with 14 bases lying between them. The CDR3 spans 15 residues. The CDR3 loop is CASSHTQDRNTEAFF. DNA of the CDR3: TGTGCCAGCAGCCATACTCAAGACAGGAACACTGAAGCTTTCTTT.

This chain links TRBV14 with TRBJ2-7; D gene unclear. The germline gives CDR1 SGHDN, CDR2 FVKESK. Deletions cut 4 bases from V and 1 base from J, with 11 bases between. CDR3 length: 14 residues. In DNA form, the CDR3 reads TGTGCCAGCAGCCTTCAGGCTGTATCCTACGAGCAGTACTTC. Translating gives CASSLQAVSYEQYF.

This clone has just a few counts. The V call is TRBV28, the J call TRBJ1-5; D may be TRBD1 (5 bases). V lost 3 bases and J 0 bases, leaving 9 bases between the germline ends. CDR1 is MDHEN, CDR2 SYDVKM, per germline. The CDR3 covers 15 residues. The CDR3 DNA follows: TGTGCCAGCAGTTTCATAAGGGGTAGCAATCAGCCCCAGCATTTT. It is translated as CASSFIRGSNQPQHF. Drawing the rest from reference TRBV28 and TRBJ1-5, the complete variable domain is DVKVTQSSRYLVKRTGEKVFLECVQDMDHENMFWYRQDPGLGLRLIYFSYDVKMKEKGDIPEGYSVSREKKERFSLILESASTNQTSMYLCASSFIRGSNQPQHFGDGTRLSIL.

This clone appeared a few times. The CDR3 loop reads CASSKSGSRNEQFF. CDR3 in DNA: TGTGCCAGCAGCAAGTCCGGCTCGAGGAATGAGCAGTTCTTC. The chain couples TRBV7-8 to TRBJ2-1; D call uncertain. The germline gives CDR1 SGHVS, CDR2 FQNEAQ. Between the trimmed V and J ends, which lost 5 bases and 7 bases, there was a span of 15 bases. CDR3 length: 14 amino acids.

The chain employs TRBV7-2 and TRBJ2-7, with 9 bases aligning to TRBD2. The CDR3 is made up of 16 amino acids. Germline CDR1 is SGHTA and CDR2 is FQGNSA. V shed 4 bases, J shed 4 bases, and the junction held 11 bases outside the gene matches. DNA of the CDR3: TGTGCCAGCAGCTCCTTATACCGCGGGGGGGCTTACGAGCAGTACTTC. This gives the protein CASSSLYRGGAYEQYF.

This chain connects TRBV6-5 to TRBJ1-2, with D possibly TRBD1 on 5 matching bases. CDR1 is MNHEY and CDR2 is SVGAGI in the germline V gene. Trimming took off 4 bases at V and 4 bases at J, with 10 bases between the two ends. The CDR3 has 13 amino acids. The CDR3 DNA sequence: TGTGCCAGCAGTTTCGGGGGGATCTATGGCTACACCTTC. It specifies CASSFGGIYGYTF.